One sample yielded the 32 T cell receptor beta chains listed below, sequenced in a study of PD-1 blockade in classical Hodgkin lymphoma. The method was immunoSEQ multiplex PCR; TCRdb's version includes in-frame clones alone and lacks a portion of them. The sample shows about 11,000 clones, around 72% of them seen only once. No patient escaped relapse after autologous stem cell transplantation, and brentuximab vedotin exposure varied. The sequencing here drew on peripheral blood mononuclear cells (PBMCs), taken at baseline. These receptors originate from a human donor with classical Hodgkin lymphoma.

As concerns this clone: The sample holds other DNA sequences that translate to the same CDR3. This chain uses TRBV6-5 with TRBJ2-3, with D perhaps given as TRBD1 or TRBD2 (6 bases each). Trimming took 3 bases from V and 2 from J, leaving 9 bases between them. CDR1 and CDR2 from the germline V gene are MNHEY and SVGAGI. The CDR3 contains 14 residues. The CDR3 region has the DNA TGTGCCAGCAGTTATGGGGGGCCCACAGATACGCAGTATTTT. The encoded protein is CASSYGGPTDTQYF.

CDR3 residues: CASSISGTAGNTIYF. The CDR3 DNA reads as TGTGCCAGCAGCATCTCCGGGACAGCTGGAAACACCATATATTTT. The chain combines TRBV9 with TRBJ1-3; TRBD1 matches 7 bases. CDR1 is SGDLS and CDR2 is YYNGEE in the germline V gene. V dropped 4 bases and J dropped 2; count of bases not matched to a gene: 6. This CDR3 is built from 15 residues.

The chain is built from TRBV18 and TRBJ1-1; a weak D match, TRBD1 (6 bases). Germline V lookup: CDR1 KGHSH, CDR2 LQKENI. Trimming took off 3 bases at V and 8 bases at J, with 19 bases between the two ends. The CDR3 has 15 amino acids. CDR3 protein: CASSPPGAGESEAFF. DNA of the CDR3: TGTGCCAGCTCACCCCCTGGCGCAGGGGAATCGGAAGCTTTCTTT.

DNA of the CDR3: TGCGCCAGCAGCTTCGGGACAGAGCCTCCCTACGAGCAGTACTTC. This sequence encodes CASSFGTEPPYEQYF. The chain has TRBV5-1 and TRBJ2-7; 7 bases align to TRBD1. Germline V gene sequence: CDR1 SGHRS, CDR2 YFSETQ. Losses at the gene ends were 2 bases for V and 2 bases for J; bases not matched to a gene: 7. This CDR3 has 15 amino acids.

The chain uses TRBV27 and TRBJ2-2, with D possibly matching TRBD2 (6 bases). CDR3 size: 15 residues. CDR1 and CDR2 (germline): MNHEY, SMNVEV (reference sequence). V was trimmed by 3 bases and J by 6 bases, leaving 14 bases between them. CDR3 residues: CASSFRAGRPGELFF. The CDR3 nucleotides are TGTGCCAGCAGTTTCCGCGCGGGGCGGCCCGGGGAGCTGTTTTTT.

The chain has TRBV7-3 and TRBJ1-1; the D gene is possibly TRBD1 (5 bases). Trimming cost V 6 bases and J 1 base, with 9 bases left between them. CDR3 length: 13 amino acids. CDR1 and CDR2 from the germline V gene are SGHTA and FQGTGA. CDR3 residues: CASSPGGNTEAFF. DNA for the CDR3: TGTGCCAGCAGTCCGGGGGGGAACACTGAAGCTTTCTTT.

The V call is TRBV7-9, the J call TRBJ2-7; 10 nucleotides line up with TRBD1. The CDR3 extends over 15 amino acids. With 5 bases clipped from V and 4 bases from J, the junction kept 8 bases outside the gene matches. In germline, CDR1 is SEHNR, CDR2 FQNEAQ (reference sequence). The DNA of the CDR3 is TGTGCCAGCAGCGCTTCCGGGACAGGGGCGTACGAGCAGTACTTC. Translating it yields CASSASGTGAYEQYF.

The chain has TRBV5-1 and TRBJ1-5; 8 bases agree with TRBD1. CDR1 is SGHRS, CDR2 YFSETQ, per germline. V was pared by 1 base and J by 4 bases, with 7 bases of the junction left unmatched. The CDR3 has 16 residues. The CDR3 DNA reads TGCGCCAGCAGCTTGAATCCTACAGGGGGTAATCAGCCCCAGCATTTT. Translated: CASSLNPTGGNQPQHF.

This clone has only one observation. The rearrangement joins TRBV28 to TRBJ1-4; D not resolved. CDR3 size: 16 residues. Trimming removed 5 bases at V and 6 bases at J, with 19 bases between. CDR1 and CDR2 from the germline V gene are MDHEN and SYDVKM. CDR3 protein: CASSPAAGVGDEKLFF. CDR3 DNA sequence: TGTGCCAGCAGTCCGGCTGCAGGAGTAGGTGATGAAAAACTGTTTTTT.

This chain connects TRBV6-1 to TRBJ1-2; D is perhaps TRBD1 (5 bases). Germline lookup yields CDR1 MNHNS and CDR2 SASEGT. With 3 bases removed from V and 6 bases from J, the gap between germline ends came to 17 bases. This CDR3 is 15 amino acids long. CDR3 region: CASSEGYGTGDGYTF. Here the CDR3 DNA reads TGTGCCAGCAGTGAGGGGTACGGGACCGGCGATGGCTACACCTTC.

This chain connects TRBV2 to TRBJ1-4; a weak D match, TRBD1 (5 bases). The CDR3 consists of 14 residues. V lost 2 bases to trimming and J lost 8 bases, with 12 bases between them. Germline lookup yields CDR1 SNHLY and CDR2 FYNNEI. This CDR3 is CASSESSWGEKLFF. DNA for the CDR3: TGTGCCAGCAGTGAAAGTTCTTGGGGGGAAAAACTGTTTTTT.

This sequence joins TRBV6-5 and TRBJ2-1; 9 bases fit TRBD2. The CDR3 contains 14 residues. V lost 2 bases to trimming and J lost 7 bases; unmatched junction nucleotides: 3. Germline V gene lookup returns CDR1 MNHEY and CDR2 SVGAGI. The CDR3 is CASSYRRGGNEQFF. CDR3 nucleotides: TGTGCCAGCAGTTACCGGCGGGGGGGTAATGAGCAGTTCTTC.

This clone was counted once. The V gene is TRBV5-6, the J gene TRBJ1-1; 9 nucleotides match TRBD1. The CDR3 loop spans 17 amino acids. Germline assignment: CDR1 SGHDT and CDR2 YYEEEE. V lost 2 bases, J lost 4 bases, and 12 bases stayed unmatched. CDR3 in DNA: TGTGCCAGCAGCTTTGGTCTACAGGGGGCGCGGGGCACTGAAGCTTTCTTT. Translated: CASSFGLQGARGTEAFF. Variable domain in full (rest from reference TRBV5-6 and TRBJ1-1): DAGVTQSPTHLIKTRGQQVTLRCSPKSGHDTVSWYQQALGQGPQFIFQYYEEEERQRGNFPDRFSGHQFPNYSSELNVNALLLGDSALYLCASSFGLQGARGTEAFFGQGTRLTVV.

This CDR3 is CASSPQGGPYGYTF. The CDR3 DNA reads as TGTGCCAGCAGCCCTCAAGGAGGTCCCTATGGCTACACCTTC. The chain employs TRBV9 and TRBJ1-2; D unclear. The CDR3 totals 14 residues. The germline CDR1 and CDR2 sequences are SGDLS and YYNGEE. The V end was cut by 4 bases, the J end by 4 bases, with 14 bases between. Full variable domain (outside the CDR3, taken from reference TRBV9 and TRBJ1-2): DSGVTQTPKHLITATGQRVTLRCSPRSGDLSVYWYQQSLDQGLQFLIQYYNGEERAKGNILERFSAQQFPDLHSELNLSSLELGDSALYFCASSPQGGPYGYTFGSGTRLTVV.

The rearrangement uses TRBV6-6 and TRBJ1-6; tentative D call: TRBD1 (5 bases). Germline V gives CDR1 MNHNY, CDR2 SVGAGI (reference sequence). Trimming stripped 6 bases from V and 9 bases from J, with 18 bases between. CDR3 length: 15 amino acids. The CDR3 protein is CASSSQVASSSPLHF. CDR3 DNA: TGTGCCAGCAGCTCACAGGTGGCCTCTAGTTCACCCCTCCACTTT.

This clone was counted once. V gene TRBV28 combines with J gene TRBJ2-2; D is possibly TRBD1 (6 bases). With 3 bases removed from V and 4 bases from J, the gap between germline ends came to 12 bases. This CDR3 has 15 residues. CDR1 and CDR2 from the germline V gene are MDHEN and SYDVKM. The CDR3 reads CASSLRGTGTGELFF. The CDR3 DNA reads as TGTGCCAGCAGTTTGAGGGGGACGGGCACCGGGGAGCTGTTTTTT.

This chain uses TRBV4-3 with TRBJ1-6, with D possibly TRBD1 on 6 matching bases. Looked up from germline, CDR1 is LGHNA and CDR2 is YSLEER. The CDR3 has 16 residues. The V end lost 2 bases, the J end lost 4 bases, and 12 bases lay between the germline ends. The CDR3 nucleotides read TGCGCCAGCAGCCAAACATCGACAGGATATAATTCACCCCTCCACTTT. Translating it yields CASSQTSTGYNSPLHF.

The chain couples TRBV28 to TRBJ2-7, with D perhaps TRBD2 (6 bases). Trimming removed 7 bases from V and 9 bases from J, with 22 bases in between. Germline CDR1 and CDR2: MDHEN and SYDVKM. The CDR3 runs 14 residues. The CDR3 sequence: CASTPGVGTQGQYF. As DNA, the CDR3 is TGTGCCAGCACCCCGGGGGTAGGAACTCAGGGGCAGTACTTC.

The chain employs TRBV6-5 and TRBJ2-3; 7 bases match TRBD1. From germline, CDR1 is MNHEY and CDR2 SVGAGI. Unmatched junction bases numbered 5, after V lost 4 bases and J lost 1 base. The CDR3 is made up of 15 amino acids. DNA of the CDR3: TGTGCCAGCAGTTCCCGGACAGGACGCACAGATACGCAGTATTTT. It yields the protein CASSSRTGRTDTQYF.

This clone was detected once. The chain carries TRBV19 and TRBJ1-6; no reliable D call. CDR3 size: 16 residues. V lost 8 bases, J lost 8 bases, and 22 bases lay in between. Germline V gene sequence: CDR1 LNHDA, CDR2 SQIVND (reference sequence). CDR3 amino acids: CASDAEASLLYSPLHF. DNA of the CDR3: TGTGCCAGTGACGCCGAGGCTTCCTTGCTATATTCACCCCTCCACTTT.

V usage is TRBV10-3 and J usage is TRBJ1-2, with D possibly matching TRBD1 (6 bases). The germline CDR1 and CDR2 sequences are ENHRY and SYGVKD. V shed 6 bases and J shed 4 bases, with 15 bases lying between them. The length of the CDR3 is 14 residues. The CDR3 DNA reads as TGTGCCATCAGAGGGGGAGGTAGTTCCTATGGCTACACCTTC. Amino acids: CAIRGGGSSYGYTF.

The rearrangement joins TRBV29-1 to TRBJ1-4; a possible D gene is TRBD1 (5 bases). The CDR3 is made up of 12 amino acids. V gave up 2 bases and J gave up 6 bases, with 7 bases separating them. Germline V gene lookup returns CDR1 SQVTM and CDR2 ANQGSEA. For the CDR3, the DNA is TGCAGCGTTGAATTGGGGGATGAAAAACTGTTTTTT. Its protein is CSVELGDEKLFF.

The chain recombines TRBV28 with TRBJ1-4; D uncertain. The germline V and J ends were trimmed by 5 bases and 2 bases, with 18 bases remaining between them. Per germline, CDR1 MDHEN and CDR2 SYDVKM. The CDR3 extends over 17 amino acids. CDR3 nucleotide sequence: TGTGCCAGCAGTCTCCACGGGTTTGGTTCGACTAATGAAAAACTGTTTTTT. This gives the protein CASSLHGFGSTNEKLFF.

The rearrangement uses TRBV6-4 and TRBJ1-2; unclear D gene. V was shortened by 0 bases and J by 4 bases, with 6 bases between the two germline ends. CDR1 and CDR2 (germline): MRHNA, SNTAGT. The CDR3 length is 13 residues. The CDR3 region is CASSDSRVYGYTF. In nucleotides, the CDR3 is TGTGCCAGCAGTGACTCACGGGTCTATGGCTACACCTTC.

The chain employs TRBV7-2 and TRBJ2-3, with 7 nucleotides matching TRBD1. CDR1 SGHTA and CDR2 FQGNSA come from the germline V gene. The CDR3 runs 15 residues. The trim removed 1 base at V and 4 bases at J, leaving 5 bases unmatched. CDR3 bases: TGTGCCAGCAGCTTAGTGCTAGGGGGCGCAGATACGCAGTATTTT. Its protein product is CASSLVLGGADTQYF.

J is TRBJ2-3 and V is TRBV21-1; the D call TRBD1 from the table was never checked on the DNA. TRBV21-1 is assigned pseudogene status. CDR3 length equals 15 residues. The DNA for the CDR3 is TGTGCCAGCAGCAAGACAACAGCTAGCACAGATACGCAGTATTTT. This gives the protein CASSKTTASTDTQYF.

The CDR3 bases are TGTGCCAGCAGCTTAGTCAGCCAGCGGGGGATCCCAGATACGCAGTATTTT. Its protein is CASSLVSQRGIPDTQYF. V is TRBV7-2 and J is TRBJ2-3; 8 nucleotides agree with TRBD2. CDR1 and CDR2 (germline): SGHTA, FQGNSA. Unmatched junction bases numbered 10, after V lost 1 base and J lost 4 bases. The CDR3 is made up of 17 amino acids.

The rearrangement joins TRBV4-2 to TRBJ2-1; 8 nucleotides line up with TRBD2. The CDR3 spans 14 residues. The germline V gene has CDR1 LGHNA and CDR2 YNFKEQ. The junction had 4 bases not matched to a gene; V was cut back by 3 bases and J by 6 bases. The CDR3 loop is CASSQRGVVNEQFF. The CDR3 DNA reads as TGTGCCAGCAGCCAGCGGGGGGTGGTCAATGAGCAGTTCTTC.

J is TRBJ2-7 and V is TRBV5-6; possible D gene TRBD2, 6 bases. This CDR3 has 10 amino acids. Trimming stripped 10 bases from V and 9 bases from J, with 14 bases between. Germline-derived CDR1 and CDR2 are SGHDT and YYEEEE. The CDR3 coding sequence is TGTGCCGGCGGGGCTAAAGGGCAGTACGTC. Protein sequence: CAGGAKGQYV.

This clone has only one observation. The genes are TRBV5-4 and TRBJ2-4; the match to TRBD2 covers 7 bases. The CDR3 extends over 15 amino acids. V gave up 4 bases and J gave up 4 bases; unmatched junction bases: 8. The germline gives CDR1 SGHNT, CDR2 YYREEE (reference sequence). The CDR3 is CASSPSAGTKNIQYF. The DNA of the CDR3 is TGTGCCAGCAGCCCCTCAGCGGGGACTAAAAACATTCAGTACTTC.

CDR3 residues: CASTSGTGGYSAYEQYV. Here the CDR3 DNA reads TGTGCCAGTACCTCCGGGACAGGGGGGTACTCGGCCTACGAGCAGTACGTC. The V gene is TRBV7-8, the J gene TRBJ2-7; 11 bases map to TRBD1. The CDR3 length is 17 residues. Germline CDR1 is SGHVS and CDR2 is FQNEAQ. V trimming: 9 bases; J trimming: 2 bases; junction bases outside the gene matches: 15.

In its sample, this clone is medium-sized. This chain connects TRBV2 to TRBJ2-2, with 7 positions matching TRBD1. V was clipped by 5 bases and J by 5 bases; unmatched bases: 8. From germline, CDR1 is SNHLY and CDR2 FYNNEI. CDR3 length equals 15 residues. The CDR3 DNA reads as TGTGCCAGCAGTAGACGACAGGGATCTACCGGGGAGCTGTTTTTT. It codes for CASSRRQGSTGELFF.